What follows are 7 T cell receptor beta chains derived from one specimen sequenced in a study of beta chain features in type 1 diabetes. Expressed TCRB transcripts were sequenced because the entire RNA isolate underwent reverse transcription. Assay used: immunoSEQ multiplex PCR; TCRdb lists only in-frame clones, some missing. The sample carries 250,000 to 300,000 clones, roughly 8% recorded once. Sequencing used central memory CD4+ T cells from blood. The receptors were sampled from a woman aged 18-29 years in good health.

This clone appeared a few times. The chain uses TRBV28 and TRBJ1-4, with D unresolved. Per the germline V gene, CDR1 is MDHEN and CDR2 is SYDVKM. V was shortened by 7 bases and J by 8 bases, with 17 bases between the two germline ends. The CDR3 length is 14 residues. The CDR3 protein is CASTPATGWEKLFF. The CDR3 region has the DNA TGTGCCAGCACCCCGGCCACCGGGTGGGAAAAACTGTTTTTT.

The V call is TRBV13, the J call TRBJ1-5, with D possibly matching TRBD1 (5 bases). This CDR3 has 17 residues. The germline CDR1 and CDR2 sequences are PRHDT and FYEKMQ (reference sequence). Deletions cut 5 bases from V and 5 bases from J, with 22 bases between. The CDR3 sequence is CASSRKFGGVGDQPQHF. DNA of the CDR3: TGTGCCAGCAGCCGTAAGTTTGGGGGAGTCGGTGATCAGCCCCAGCATTTT.

This chain uses TRBV30 with TRBJ1-1, with 7 bases aligning to TRBD1. J was trimmed by 2 bases and V by 3 bases; bases with no gene match: 3. Per germline, CDR1 GTSNPN and CDR2 SVGIG (reference sequence). This CDR3 is built from 13 residues. CDR3 sequence reads: CAWRGQANTEAFF. CDR3 DNA: TGTGCCTGGAGAGGACAGGCCAACACTGAAGCTTTCTTT.

This clone has only a few counts. The genes are TRBV6-1 and TRBJ2-7; the D is unclear. The CDR3 covers 13 residues. Germline V CDR1 and CDR2: MNHNS, SASEGT. V was shortened by 2 bases and J by 3 bases, with 8 bases between the two germline ends. The CDR3 region is CASSEQAYYEQYV. The CDR3 nucleotides are TGTGCCAGCAGTGAACAGGCTTACTACGAGCAGTACGTC.

This chain uses TRBV5-1 with TRBJ2-2; D unresolved. V was pared by 5 bases and J by 3 bases, with 14 bases between. CDR3 size: 15 residues. Germline V gene sequence: CDR1 SGHRS, CDR2 YFSETQ. The CDR3 region is CASRADGFYTGELFF. The CDR3 DNA follows: TGCGCCAGCAGGGCCGACGGATTCTACACCGGGGAGCTGTTTTTT.

This clone turned up a few times. The V gene is TRBV15, the J gene TRBJ2-4, with D perhaps matching TRBD1 (6 bases). Per the germline V gene, CDR1 is LNHNV and CDR2 is YYDKDF (reference sequence). The CDR3 sequence is 19 residues long. Trimming took 3 bases from V and 0 from J, leaving 21 bases between them. The CDR3 sequence is CATSRDLTGYGIAKNIQYF. The CDR3 coding sequence is TGTGCCACCAGCAGGGATTTGACAGGTTACGGAATAGCCAAAAACATTCAGTACTTC.

This clone was found a few times. V gene TRBV14 combines with J gene TRBJ2-7, with TRBD2 matching 14 bases. The V and J ends lost 3 bases and 1 base, in that order; junction bases with no gene match: 8. Germline values: CDR1 SGHDN, CDR2 FVKESK. The CDR3 sequence is 18 residues long. The CDR3: CASSHRLAGGRRSYEQYF. In DNA, the CDR3 is TGTGCCAGCAGCCACCGACTAGCGGGAGGGAGGAGGTCCTACGAGCAGTACTTC.